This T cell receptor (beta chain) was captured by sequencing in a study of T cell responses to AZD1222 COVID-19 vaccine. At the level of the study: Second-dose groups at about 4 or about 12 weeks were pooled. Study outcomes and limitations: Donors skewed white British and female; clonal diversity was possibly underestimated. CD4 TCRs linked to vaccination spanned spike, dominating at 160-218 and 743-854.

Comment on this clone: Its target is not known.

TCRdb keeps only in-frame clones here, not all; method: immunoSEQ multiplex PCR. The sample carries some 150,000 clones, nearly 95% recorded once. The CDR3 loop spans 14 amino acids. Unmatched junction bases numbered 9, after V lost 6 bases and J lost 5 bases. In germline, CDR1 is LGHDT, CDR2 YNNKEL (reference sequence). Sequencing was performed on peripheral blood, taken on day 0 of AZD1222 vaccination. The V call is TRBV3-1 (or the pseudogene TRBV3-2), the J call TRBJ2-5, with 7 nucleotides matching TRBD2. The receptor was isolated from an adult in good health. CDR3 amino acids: CASRLGLEGETQYF. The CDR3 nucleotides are TGTGCCAGCAGATTAGGACTAGAGGGCGAGACCCAGTACTTC.